This TCR beta chain was captured in a study of vaccination and CD4 T cells after COVID-19. CDR3 length: 17 residues. Germline assignment: CDR1 SNHLY and CDR2 FYNNEI. The ends were cut back, 3 bases at V and 0 bases at J, with 16 bases in the middle. Regarding treatment: approximately 10-day PBMC culture with coronavirus spike peptide pools or control peptides (ViraFEST assay). Cultured CD4+ T cell DNA underwent sequencing with the Oncomine TCR Beta short-read assay. TCRdb ran MiXCR on the PCR reads and lists one entry per CDR3 protein. In the table there are about 20,000 distinct CDR3 sequences, nearly 50% of which are singletons. Points on this clonotype: Its antigen is as yet unknown.

The sample in question was CD4+ T cells from blood, cultured in vitro, obtained before SARS-CoV-2 vaccination. This sequence was found in a human donor who had recovered from COVID-19. This rearrangement joins TRBV2 to TRBJ2-3; D is perhaps TRBD2 (6 bases). CDR3 protein: CASSDQGRTTSTDTQYF. CDR3 bases: TGTGCCAGCAGTGACCAAGGACGGACTACTAGCACAGATACGCAGTATTTT.